This T cell receptor (beta chain) was sequenced for a study of T cell repertoires in cytomegalovirus infection. Study information: HLA-C-restricted CMV epitopes, recently identified, and well-studied HLA-B-restricted ones were used by the study. Indications came from public TCR beta signatures; they pointed to CMV infection and to a matching HLA type. Findings and caveats of the study: Clonotypes of TCR beta that were HLA-C-restricted and CMV-specific dominated the ex vivo response.

This clonotype was observed at least ten times. The antigen remains undetermined. TCRdb re-derived calls from the reads in MiXCR, one entry per CDR3 protein. Among approximately 340,000 distinct CDR3 sequences listed, just under 30% were seen once. The TCR was taken from a human donor in good health (CMV status not recorded). Some clones in this sample may be carry-over from other donors' samples. The starting material was cultured PBMCs, obtained from culture after CMV antigen stimulation.

The CDR3 coding sequence is TGTGCCAGCAGCCAACGGGTTTCACCCCTCCACTTT. This translates into CASSQRVSPLHF. J is TRBJ1-6 and V is TRBV3-1; unclear D gene. The CDR3 spans 12 residues. CDR1 and CDR2 from the germline V gene are LGHDT and YNNKEL (reference sequence). Trimming removed 2 bases at V and 9 bases at J, with 5 bases between.